The present TCR beta chain was sequenced within a study of beta chain features in type 1 diabetes. Every isolated RNA sample was fully reverse transcribed, so sequencing captured expressed TCRB transcripts. Using immunoSEQ multiplex PCR, the repertoire was profiled, and TCRdb retains in-frame clones only, with some absent. The sample consists of 120,000 to 150,000 clones, around 51% of them appearing once. CDR3 length: 14 amino acids. Germline V gives CDR1 LGHNA, CDR2 YNFKEQ. V gave up 4 bases and J gave up 5 bases; unmatched junction bases: 7. This TCR derives from a man in his late teens or twenties in good health. Sample: Tregs from blood. This chain uses TRBV4-2 with TRBJ2-7; 8 nucleotides agree with TRBD1. The CDR3: CASSRWDRFDEQYF. The CDR3 DNA follows: TGTGCCAGCAGCCGGTGGGACAGGTTCGACGAGCAGTACTTC.